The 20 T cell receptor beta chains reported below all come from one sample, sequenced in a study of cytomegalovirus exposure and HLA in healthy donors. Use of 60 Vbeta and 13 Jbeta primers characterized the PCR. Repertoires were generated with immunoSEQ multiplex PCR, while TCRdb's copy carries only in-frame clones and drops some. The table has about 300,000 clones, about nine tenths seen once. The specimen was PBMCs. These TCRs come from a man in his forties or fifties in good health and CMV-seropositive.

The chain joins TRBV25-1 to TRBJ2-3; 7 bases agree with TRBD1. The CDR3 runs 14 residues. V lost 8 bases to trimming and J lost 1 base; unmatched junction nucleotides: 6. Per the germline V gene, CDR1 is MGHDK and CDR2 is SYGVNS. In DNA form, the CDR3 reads TGTGCCAGCCGATACACAGGGGGCACAGATACGCAGTATTTT. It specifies CASRYTGGTDTQYF.

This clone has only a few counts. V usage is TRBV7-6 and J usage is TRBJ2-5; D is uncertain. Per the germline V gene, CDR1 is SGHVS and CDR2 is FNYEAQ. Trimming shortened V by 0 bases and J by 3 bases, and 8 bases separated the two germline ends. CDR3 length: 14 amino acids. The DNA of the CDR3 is TGTGCCAGCAGCTTAGCAGCGCTAGAAGAGACCCAGTACTTC. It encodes CASSLAALEETQYF.

The CDR3 spells CASATGGRTEAFF. In nucleotides, the CDR3 is TGTGCCAGCGCCACCGGGGGGCGGACTGAAGCTTTCTTT. The gene calls are TRBV11-2 and TRBJ1-1; D is perhaps TRBD1 (6 bases). V was pared by 8 bases and J by 5 bases, with 15 bases between. The CDR3 totals 13 residues. Per the germline V gene, CDR1 is SGHAT and CDR2 is FQNNGV.

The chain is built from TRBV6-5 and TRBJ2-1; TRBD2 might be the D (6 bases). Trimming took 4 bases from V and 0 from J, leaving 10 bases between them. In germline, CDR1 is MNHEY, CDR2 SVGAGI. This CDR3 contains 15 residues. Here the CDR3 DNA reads TGTGCCAGCAGTTCAAGCGGGTTCTCCTACAATGAGCAGTTCTTC. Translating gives CASSSSGFSYNEQFF.

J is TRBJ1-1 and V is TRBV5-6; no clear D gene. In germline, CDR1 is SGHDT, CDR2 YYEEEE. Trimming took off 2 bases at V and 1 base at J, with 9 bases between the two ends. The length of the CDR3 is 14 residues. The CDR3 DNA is TGTGCCAGCAGCTTCCCTGTGTCGAACACTGAAGCTTTCTTT. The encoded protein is CASSFPVSNTEAFF.

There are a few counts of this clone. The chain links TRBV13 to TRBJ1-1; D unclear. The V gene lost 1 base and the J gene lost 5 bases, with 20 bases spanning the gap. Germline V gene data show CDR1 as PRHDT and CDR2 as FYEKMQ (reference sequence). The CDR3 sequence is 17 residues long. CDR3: CASSLARPSGGRTEAFF. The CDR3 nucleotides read TGTGCCAGCAGCTTAGCCCGTCCCTCCGGCGGCCGGACTGAAGCTTTCTTT.

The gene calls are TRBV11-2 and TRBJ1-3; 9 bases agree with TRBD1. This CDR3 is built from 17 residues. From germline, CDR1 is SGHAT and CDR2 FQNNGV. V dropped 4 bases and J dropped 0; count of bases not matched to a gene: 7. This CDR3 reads CASSSELGQGSGNTIYF. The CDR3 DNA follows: TGTGCCAGCAGCTCGGAACTGGGACAGGGCTCTGGAAACACCATATATTTT. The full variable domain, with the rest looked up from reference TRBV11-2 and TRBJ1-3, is EAGVAQSPRYKIIEKRQSVAFWCNPISGHATLYWYQQILGQGPKLLIQFQNNGVVDDSQLPKDRFSAERLKGVDSTLKIQPAKLEDSAVYLCASSSELGQGSGNTIYFGEGSWLTVV.

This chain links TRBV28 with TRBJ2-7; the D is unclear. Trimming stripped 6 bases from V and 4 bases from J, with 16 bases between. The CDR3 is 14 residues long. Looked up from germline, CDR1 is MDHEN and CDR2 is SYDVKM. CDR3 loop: CASSPLAREYEQYF. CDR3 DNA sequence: TGTGCCAGCAGCCCTTTAGCTCGTGAATACGAGCAGTACTTC.

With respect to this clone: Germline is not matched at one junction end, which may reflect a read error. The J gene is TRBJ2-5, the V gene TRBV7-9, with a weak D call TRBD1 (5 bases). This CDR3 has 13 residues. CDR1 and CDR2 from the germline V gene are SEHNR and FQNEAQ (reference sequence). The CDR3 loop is CSSSLGYQGTQYF. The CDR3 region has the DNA TGTTCCAGCAGCCTGGGATATCAGGGGACCCAGTACTTC.

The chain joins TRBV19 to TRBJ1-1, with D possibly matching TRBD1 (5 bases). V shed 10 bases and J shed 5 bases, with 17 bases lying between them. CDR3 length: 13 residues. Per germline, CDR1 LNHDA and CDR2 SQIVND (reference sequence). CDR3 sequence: CATQGVGLTEAFF. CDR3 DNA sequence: TGTGCCACTCAGGGTGTTGGTTTGACTGAAGCTTTCTTT.

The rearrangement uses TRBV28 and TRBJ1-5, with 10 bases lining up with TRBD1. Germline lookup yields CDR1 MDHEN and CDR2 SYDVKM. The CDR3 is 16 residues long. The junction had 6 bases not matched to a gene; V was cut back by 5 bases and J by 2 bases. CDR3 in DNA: TGTGCCAGCAGTAAGGGACAGGGGAATCGCAATCAGCCCCAGCATTTT. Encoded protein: CASSKGQGNRNQPQHF.

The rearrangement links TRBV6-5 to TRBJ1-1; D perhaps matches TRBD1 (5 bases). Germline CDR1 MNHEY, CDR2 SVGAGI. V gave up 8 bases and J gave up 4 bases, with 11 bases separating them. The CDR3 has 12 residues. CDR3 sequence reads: CASQTDSTEAFF. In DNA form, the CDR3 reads TGTGCCAGCCAGACCGACAGCACTGAAGCTTTCTTT.

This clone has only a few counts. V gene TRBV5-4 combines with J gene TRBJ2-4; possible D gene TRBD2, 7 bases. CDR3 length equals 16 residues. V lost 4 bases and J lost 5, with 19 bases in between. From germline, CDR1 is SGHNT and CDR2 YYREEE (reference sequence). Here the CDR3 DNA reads TGTGCCAGCAGCGAAGGGGGGGTTGCGCCGCAAAACATTCAGTACTTC. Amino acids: CASSEGGVAPQNIQYF.

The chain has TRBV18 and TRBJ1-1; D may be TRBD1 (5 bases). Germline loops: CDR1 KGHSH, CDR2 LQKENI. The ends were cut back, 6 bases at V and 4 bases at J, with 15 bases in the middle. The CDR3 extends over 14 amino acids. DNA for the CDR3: TGTGCCAGCTCCCCAATTCAGGGCGGCACTGAAGCTTTCTTT. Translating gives CASSPIQGGTEAFF. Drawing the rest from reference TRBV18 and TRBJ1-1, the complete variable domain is NAGVMQNPRHLVRRRGQEARLRCSPMKGHSHVYWYRQLPEEGLKFMVYLQKENIIDESGMPKERFSAEFPKEGPSILRIQQVVRGDSAAYFCASSPIQGGTEAFFGQGTRLTVV.

In DNA, the CDR3 is TGTGCCAGCAGCCAGGGACAGGGGGCGTTGGATGAGCAGTTCTTC. Protein product: CASSQGQGALDEQFF. The chain joins TRBV7-3 to TRBJ2-1; TRBD1 agrees at 12 bases. Germline-derived CDR1 and CDR2 are SGHTA and FQGTGA. CDR3 length: 15 residues. Losses at the gene ends were 5 bases for V and 8 bases for J; bases not matched to a gene: 7.

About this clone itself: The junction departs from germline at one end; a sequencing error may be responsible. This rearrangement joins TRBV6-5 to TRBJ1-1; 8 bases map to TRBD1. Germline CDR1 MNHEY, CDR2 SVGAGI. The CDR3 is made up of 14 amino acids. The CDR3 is CAISESAAGGPAFF. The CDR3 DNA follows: TGTGCCATCAGTGAGTCGGCGGCAGGGGGCCCGGCTTTCTTT.

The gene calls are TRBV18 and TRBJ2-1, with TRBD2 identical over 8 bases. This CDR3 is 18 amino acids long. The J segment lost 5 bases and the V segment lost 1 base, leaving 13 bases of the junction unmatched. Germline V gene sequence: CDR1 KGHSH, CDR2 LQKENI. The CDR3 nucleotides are TGTGCCAGCTCACCACAAGCGGGAGTGATCCGAGGGAACAATGAGCAGTTCTTC. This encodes CASSPQAGVIRGNNEQFF.

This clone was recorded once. The CDR3 sequence is CAIDRVSNQPQHF. CDR3 nucleotides: TGTGCCATCGACAGGGTTAGCAATCAGCCCCAGCATTTT. The V call is TRBV6-1, the J call TRBJ1-5; 7 bases agree with TRBD1. Trimming at V came to 10 bases and at J to 0 bases, leaving 3 bases not matched to a gene. CDR1 is MNHNS, CDR2 SASEGT, per germline. The CDR3 loop spans 13 amino acids.

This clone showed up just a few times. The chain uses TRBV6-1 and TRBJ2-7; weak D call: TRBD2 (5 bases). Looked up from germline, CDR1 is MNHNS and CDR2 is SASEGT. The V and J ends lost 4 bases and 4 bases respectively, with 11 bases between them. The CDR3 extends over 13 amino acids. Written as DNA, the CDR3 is TGTGCCAGCAGTGCCGGACTGGCTTACGAGCAGTACTTC. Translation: CASSAGLAYEQYF.

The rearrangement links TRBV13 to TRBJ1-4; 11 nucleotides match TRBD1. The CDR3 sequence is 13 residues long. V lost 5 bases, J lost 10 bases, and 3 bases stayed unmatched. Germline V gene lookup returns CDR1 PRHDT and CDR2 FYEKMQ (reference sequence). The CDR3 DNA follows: TGTGCCAGCAGCCGGGGACAGGGGGGAAAACTGTTTTTT. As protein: CASSRGQGGKLFF.